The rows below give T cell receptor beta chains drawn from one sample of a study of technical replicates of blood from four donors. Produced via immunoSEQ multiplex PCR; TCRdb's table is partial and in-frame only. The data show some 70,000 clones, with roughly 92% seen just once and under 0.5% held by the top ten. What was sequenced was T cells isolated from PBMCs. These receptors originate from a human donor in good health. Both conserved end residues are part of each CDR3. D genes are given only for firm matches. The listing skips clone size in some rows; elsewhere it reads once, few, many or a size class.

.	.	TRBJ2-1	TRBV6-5	CASSYSMDRQFF	TGTGCCAGCAGTTACTCGATGGACAGGCAGTTCTTC
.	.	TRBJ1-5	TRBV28	CASSERTASNQPQHF	TGTGCCAGCAGTGAACGGACAGCCTCCAATCAGCCCCAGCATTTT
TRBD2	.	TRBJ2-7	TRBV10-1	CASSDPGQGLAGVNEQYF	TGCGCCAGCAGCGATCCGGGACAGGGACTAGCGGGAGTCAACGAGCAGTACTTC
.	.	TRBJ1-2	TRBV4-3	CASSPLNPSSGYTF	TGCGCCAGCAGCCCACTCAACCCTAGTAGTGGCTACACCTTC
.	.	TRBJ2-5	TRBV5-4	CASSSQGSQETQYF	TGTGCCAGCAGCTCTCAGGGAAGCCAAGAGACCCAGTACTTC
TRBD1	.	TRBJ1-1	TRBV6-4	CASNYRGVFQVNTEAFF	TGTGCCAGCAACTACAGGGGGGTATTTCAGGTTAACACTGAAGCTTTCTTT
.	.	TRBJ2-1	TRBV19	CASSITRNNEQFF	TGTGCCAGTAGTATAACACGCAACAATGAGCAGTTCTTC
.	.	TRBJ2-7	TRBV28	CASSSDSSYEQYF	TGTGCCAGCAGTTCGGACAGCTCCTACGAGCAGTACTTC
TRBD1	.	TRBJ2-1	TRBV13	CASSSWTGYNEQFF	TGTGCCAGCAGCTCGTGGACAGGTTACAATGAGCAGTTCTTC
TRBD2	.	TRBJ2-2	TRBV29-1	CSVVGGVAGVRELFF	TGCAGCGTTGTTGGGGGGGTAGCGGGAGTCCGGGAGCTGTTTTTT
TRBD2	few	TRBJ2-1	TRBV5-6	CASSLTRLAGYAAQFF	TGTGCCAGCAGCTTAACCCGACTAGCGGGATACGCCGCACAGTTCTTC
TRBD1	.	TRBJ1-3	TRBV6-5	CASSRGQGLLNTIYF	TGTGCCAGCAGCCGGGGACAGGGGTTGTTAAACACCATATATTTT
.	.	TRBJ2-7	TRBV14	CASSQGRTVPYEQYF	TGTGCCAGCAGCCAAGGGCGGACAGTACCCTACGAGCAGTACTTC
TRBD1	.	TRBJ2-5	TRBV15	CATSIQGKETQYF	TGTGCCACCAGCATACAGGGGAAAGAGACCCAGTACTTC
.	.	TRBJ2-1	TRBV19	CASSRGNEQFF	TGTGCCAGTAGTCGGGGCAATGAGCAGTTCTTC
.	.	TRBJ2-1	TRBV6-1	CASLTGSSYNEQFF	TGTGCCAGCTTAACTGGTAGCTCCTACAATGAGCAGTTCTTC
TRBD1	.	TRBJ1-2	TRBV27	CASSWDSSYGYTF	TGTGCCAGCAGCTGGGACAGTTCCTATGGCTACACCTTC
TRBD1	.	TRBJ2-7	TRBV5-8	CASSLGTGSDYEQYF	TGTGCCAGCAGCCTAGGGACAGGGTCTGATTACGAGCAGTACTTC
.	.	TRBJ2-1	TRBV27	CASSLYRESYNEQFF	TGTGCCAGCAGTTTATACAGGGAATCCTACAATGAGCAGTTCTTC
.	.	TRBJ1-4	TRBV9	CASSATGGAWEKLFF	TGTGCCAGCAGCGCTACAGGTGGGGCGTGGGAAAAACTGTTTTTT
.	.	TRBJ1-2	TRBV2	CALVGESGGYTF	TGTGCCTTGGTAGGAGAGTCTGGTGGCTACACCTTC
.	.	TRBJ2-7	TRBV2	CASTQSGLGSYEQYF	TGTGCCAGCACCCAGTCGGGATTAGGGTCCTACGAGCAGTACTTC
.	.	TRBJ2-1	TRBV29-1	CSARRDQGGDEQFF	TGCAGCGCCCGAAGGGACCAGGGGGGCGATGAGCAGTTCTTC
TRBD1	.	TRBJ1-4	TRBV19	CASSMRQGMEKLFF	TGTGCCAGTAGTATGCGACAGGGAATGGAAAAACTGTTTTTT
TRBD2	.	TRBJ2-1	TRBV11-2	CASSQREALFNEQFF	TGTGCCAGCAGCCAGCGGGAGGCCCTATTCAATGAGCAGTTCTTC
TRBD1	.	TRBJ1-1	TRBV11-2	CASRSGTGALGEAFF	TGTGCCAGCAGATCCGGGACAGGGGCCTTGGGGGAAGCTTTCTTT
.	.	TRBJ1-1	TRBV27	CASSLRGGSEAFF	TGTGCCAGCAGTTTGAGGGGGGGCTCTGAAGCTTTCTTT
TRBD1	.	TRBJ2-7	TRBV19	CASSIGTDYEQYF	TGTGCCAGTAGTATCGGGACAGACTACGAGCAGTACTTC
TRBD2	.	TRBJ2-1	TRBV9	CASSDRGGEQFF	TGTGCCAGCAGCGATCGGGGGGGTGAGCAGTTCTTC
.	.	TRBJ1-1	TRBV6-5	CASSYAGQYTEAFF	TGTGCCAGCAGTTACGCAGGACAATACACTGAAGCTTTCTTT
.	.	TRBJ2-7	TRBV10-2	CASTQMDWSGEQYF	TGCGCCAGCACCCAGATGGACTGGTCCGGCGAGCAGTACTTC
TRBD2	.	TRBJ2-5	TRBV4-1	CASSQAGLAREETQYF	TGCGCCAGCAGCCAAGCTGGACTAGCGCGGGAAGAGACCCAGTACTTC
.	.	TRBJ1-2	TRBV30	CAWSAYASGLSLYGYTF	TGTGCCTGGAGTGCATACGCTTCAGGTCTCAGTTTGTATGGCTACACCTTC
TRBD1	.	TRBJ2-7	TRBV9	CASSPTGGIYEQYF	TGTGCCAGCAGCCCGACAGGGGGTATCTACGAGCAGTACTTC
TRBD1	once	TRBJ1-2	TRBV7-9	CASSLGPGQAYGYTF	TGTGCCAGCAGCTTAGGCCCGGGACAGGCCTATGGCTACACCTTC
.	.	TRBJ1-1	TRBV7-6	CASSLLTEMNTEAFF	TGTGCCAGCAGCTTACTGACGGAGATGAACACTGAAGCTTTCTTT
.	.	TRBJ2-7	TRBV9	CASSKTAAYEQYF	TGTGCCAGCTCTAAGACAGCCGCCTACGAGCAGTACTTC
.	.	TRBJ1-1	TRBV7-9	CASSYGMNTEAFF	TGTGCCAGCAGCTACGGTATGAACACTGAAGCTTTCTTT
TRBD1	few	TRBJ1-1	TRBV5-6	CASSRTGLTEAFF	TGTGCCAGCAGTCGGACAGGGCTCACTGAAGCTTTCTTT
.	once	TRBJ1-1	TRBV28	CASTREGLNTEAFF	TGTGCCAGCACCAGGGAGGGCCTGAACACTGAAGCTTTCTTT
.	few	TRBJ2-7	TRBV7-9	CASSPSGLSYEQYF	TGTGCCAGCAGCCCGAGCGGTTTATCATACGAGCAGTACTTC
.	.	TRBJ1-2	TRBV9	CASTAVVGRGYGYTF	TGTGCCAGCACCGCCGTCGTGGGCAGGGGCTATGGCTACACCTTC
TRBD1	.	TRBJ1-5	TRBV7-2	CASSSQGARSQPQHF	TGTGCCAGCAGCTCCCAGGGGGCTAGGAGTCAGCCCCAGCATTTT
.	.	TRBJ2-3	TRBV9	CASSYQGDTQYF	TGTGCCAGCAGCTACCAGGGAGATACGCAGTATTTT
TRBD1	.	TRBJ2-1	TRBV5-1	CASSLGTGGLYNEQFF	TGCGCCAGCAGCTTGGGAACAGGGGGCCTATACAATGAGCAGTTCTTC
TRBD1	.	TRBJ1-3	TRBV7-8	CASSRDRVRAGNTIYF	TGTGCCAGCAGCAGGGACAGGGTCAGAGCTGGAAACACCATATATTTT
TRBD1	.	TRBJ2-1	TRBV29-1	CSVEDGRDRSYNEQFF	TGCAGCGTTGAAGATGGCCGGGACAGATCTTACAATGAGCAGTTCTTC
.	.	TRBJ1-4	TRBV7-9	CASSLEQPNEKLFF	TGTGCCAGCAGCTTAGAACAGCCTAATGAAAAACTGTTTTTT
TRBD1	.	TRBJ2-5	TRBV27	CASRGQGPGQETQYF	TGTGCCAGCAGAGGACAGGGGCCAGGCCAAGAGACCCAGTACTTC
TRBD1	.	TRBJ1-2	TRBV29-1	CSVITGDYGYTF	TGCAGCGTAATAACAGGGGATTATGGCTACACCTTC
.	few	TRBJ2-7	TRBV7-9	CASSPTGSQYF	TGTGCCAGCAGCCCTACAGGGAGTCAGTACTTC
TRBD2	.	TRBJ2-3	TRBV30	CAWTQRTPWTSGRLTDTQYF	TGTGCCTGGACCCAAAGGACACCATGGACTAGCGGGAGGCTCACAGATACGCAGTATTTT
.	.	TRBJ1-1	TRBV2	CASRAGPDKAFF	TGTGCCAGCAGAGCAGGGCCCGACAAAGCTTTCTTT